A single sample gave rise to the 10 T cell receptor beta chains below, sequenced in a study of T-cell memory formation after mild COVID-19. TCRdb reanalysed the 5' RACE reads using MiXCR and keeps one entry per CDR3 protein. The sample includes approximately 250,000 distinct CDR3 sequences, 15% to 20% seen only once; the top ten take 20% to 25%. The specimen sequenced was PBMCs or a T cell subset sorted from them (not recorded which). Receptor source: a man aged 18 to 29 who had mild COVID-19 (a few samples of this study predate the infection). Cell type and time point are not known.

This clonotype was seen many times. V gene TRBV5-1 combines with J gene TRBJ2-1, with TRBD2 matching 10 bases. The ends lost 5 bases at V and 0 bases at J; junction bases unmatched: 8. Germline values: CDR1 SGHRS, CDR2 YFSETQ. This CDR3 comprises 17 residues. DNA for the CDR3: TGCGCCAGCAGTGAGGGGCTAGCGGGGGACTCCTACAATGAGCAGTTCTTC. It specifies CASSEGLAGDSYNEQFF.

Many counts were recorded for this clonotype. V is TRBV12-3 or TRBV12-4 and J is TRBJ1-1, with TRBD1 as a possible D gene (6 bases). This CDR3 spans 13 amino acids. V was shortened by 7 bases and J by 2 bases, with 11 bases between the two germline ends. CDR3 nucleotide sequence: TGTGCCAGCAATTGGGGGCGTAACACTGAAGCTTTCTTT. Amino acids: CASNWGRNTEAFF.

V gene TRBV12-3 or TRBV12-4 combines with J gene TRBJ2-5, with 10 bases identical to TRBD2. V gave up 3 bases and J gave up 4 bases; unmatched junction bases: 5. CDR3 length: 15 residues. CDR3 nucleotides: TGTGCCAGCAGTTTCCGAGCGGGGGGGCCAGAGACCCAGTACTTC. Amino acids: CASSFRAGGPETQYF.

This chain joins TRBV7-6 and TRBJ2-7; possible D gene TRBD1, 5 bases. V lost 5 bases and J 5 bases, leaving 10 bases between the germline ends. This CDR3 is 12 amino acids long. The germline V gene encodes CDR1 SGHVS and CDR2 FNYEAQ. CDR3 residues: CASSRTGNEQYF. CDR3 nucleotides: TGTGCCAGCAGCCGTACAGGAAACGAGCAGTACTTC.

This clonotype was seen only a few times. This chain links TRBV5-6 with TRBJ1-6, with 7 nucleotides matching TRBD1. This CDR3 comprises 16 residues. CDR1 and CDR2 (germline): SGHDT, YYEEEE. The junction had 8 bases not matched to a gene; V was cut back by 5 bases and J by 3 bases. CDR3 bases: TGTGCCAGCAGAACGAGACAGGGAATCTATAATTCACCCCTCCACTTT. As protein: CASRTRQGIYNSPLHF.

The J gene is TRBJ2-7, the V gene TRBV25-1; D is uncertain. Germline CDR1 reads MGHDK; CDR2 reads SYGVNS. This CDR3 spans 11 amino acids. V gave up 6 bases and J gave up 3 bases, with 6 bases separating them. CDR3 loop: CASRYIYEQYF. CDR3 coding DNA: TGTGCCAGCAGATATATCTACGAGCAGTACTTC.

The chain is built from TRBV6-4 and TRBJ1-4; tentatively, D is TRBD1 (5 bases). The germline V and J ends were trimmed by 6 bases and 3 bases, with 11 bases remaining between them. The germline gives CDR1 MRHNA, CDR2 SNTAGT. The CDR3 covers 14 residues. CDR3 nucleotides: TGTGCCAGCAGGCCAGGGCCACCTAATGAAAAACTGTTTTTT. This sequence encodes CASRPGPPNEKLFF.

This rearrangement joins TRBV29-1 to TRBJ1-1; the D is unclear. The CDR3 runs to 13 residues. Germline CDR1 SQVTM, CDR2 ANQGSEA. V lost 4 bases to trimming and J lost 4 bases, with 13 bases between them. CDR3 sequence (DNA): TGCAGCGTTGTAAGCCGGGGAACCACTGAAGCTTTCTTT. The encoded protein is CSVVSRGTTEAFF.

The V call is TRBV4-1, the J call TRBJ1-3, with 7 bases identical to TRBD1. The CDR3 is 17 amino acids. V gave up 3 bases and J gave up 1 base; unmatched junction bases: 9. The germline V gene encodes CDR1 MGHRA and CDR2 YSYEKL. CDR3 region: CASSQGNRGTSGNTIYF. In DNA, the CDR3 is TGCGCCAGCAGCCAGGGAAACAGGGGCACTTCTGGAAACACCATATATTTT.

This clonotype has more than one count but fewer than ten. The rearrangement joins TRBV6-6 to TRBJ1-5; TRBD1 is a possible D gene (6 bases). The germline V gene has CDR1 MNHNY and CDR2 SVGAGI (reference sequence). CDR3 length: 13 residues. V dropped 6 bases and J dropped 6 bases, with 12 bases sitting between them. The CDR3 region is CASRSQGSQPQHF. DNA of the CDR3: TGTGCCAGCAGATCCCAGGGGAGTCAGCCCCAGCATTTT.